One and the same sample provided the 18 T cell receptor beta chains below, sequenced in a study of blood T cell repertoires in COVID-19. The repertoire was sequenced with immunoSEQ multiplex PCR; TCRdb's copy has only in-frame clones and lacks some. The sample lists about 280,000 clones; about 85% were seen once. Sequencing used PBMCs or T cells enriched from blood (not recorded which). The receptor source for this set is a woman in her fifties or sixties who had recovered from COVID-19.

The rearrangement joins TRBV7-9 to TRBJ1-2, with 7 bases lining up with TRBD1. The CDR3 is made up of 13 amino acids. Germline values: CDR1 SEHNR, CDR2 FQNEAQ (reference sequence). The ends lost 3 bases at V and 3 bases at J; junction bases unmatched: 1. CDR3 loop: CASSLGTDYGYTF. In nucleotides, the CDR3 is TGTGCCAGCAGCTTGGGGACAGACTATGGCTACACCTTC.

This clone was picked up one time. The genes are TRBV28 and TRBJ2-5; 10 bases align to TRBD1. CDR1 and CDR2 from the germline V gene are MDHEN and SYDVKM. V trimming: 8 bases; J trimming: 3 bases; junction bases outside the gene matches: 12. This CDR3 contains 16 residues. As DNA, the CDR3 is TGTGCCAGCCAAAATGGGGGGACAGGGGCCGAAGAGACCCAGTACTTC. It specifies CASQNGGTGAEETQYF.

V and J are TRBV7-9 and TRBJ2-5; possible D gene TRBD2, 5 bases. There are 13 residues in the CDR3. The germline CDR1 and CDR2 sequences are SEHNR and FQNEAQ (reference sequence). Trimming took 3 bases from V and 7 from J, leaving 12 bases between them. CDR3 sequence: CASSFQAGVTQYF. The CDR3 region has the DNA TGTGCCAGCAGCTTTCAGGCGGGTGTGACCCAGTACTTC.

In DNA, the CDR3 is TGCGCCAGCAGCCGAGAGGGACAGAACACCGGGGAGCTGTTTTTT. Translation: CASSREGQNTGELFF. V usage is TRBV5-1 and J usage is TRBJ2-2, with D perhaps matching TRBD1 (6 bases). Germline CDR1 is SGHRS and CDR2 is YFSETQ. Between the trimmed V and J ends, which lost 4 bases and 1 base, there was a span of 11 bases. The CDR3 runs to 15 residues.

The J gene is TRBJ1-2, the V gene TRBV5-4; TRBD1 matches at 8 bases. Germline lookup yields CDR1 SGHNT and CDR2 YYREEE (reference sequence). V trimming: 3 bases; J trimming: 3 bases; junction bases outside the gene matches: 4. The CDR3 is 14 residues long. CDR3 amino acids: CASSSRTGHYGYTF. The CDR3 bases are TGTGCCAGCAGCTCTCGGACAGGGCACTATGGCTACACCTTC.

The CDR3 nucleotides are TGCGCCAGCAGTGAGGACAGGCCTTCTGGAAACACCATATATTTT. This gives the protein CASSEDRPSGNTIYF. The chain joins TRBV10-1 to TRBJ1-3; TRBD1 is a possible D gene (6 bases). The CDR3 is made up of 15 amino acids. The V gene's germline CDR1 is WNHNN and CDR2 SYGVQD (reference sequence). V was trimmed by 2 bases and J by 1 base, leaving 9 bases between them.

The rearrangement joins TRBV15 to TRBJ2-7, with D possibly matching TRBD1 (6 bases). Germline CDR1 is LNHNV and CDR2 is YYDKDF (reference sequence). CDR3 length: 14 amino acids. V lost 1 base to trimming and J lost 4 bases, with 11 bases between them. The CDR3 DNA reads TGTGCCACCAGCAGAGTCGGCAGGGGATACGAGCAGTACTTC. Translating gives CATSRVGRGYEQYF. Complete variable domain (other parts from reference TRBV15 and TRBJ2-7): DAMVIQNPRYQVTQFGKPVTLSCSQTLNHNVMYWYQQKSSQAPKLLFHYYDKDFNNEADTPDNFQSRRPNTSFCFLDIRSPGLGDTAMYLCATSRVGRGYEQYFGPGTRLTVT.

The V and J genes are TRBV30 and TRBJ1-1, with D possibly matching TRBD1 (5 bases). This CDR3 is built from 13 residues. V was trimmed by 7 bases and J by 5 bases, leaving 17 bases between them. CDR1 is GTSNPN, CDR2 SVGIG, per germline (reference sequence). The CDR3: CALNAGFETEAFF. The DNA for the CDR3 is TGTGCCTTAAACGCAGGGTTTGAAACTGAAGCTTTCTTT.

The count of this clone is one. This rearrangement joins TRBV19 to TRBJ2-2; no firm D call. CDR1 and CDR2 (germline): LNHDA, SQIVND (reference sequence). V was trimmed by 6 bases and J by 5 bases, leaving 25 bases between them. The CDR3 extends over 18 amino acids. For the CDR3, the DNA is TGTGCCAGTAGCGCCCGAGGCCCAACTCGGCTTGTTACCGGGGAGCTGTTTTTT. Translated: CASSARGPTRLVTGELFF.

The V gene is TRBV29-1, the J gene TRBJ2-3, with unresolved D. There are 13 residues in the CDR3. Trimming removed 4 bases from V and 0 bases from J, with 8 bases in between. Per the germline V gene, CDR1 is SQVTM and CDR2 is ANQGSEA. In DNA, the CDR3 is TGCAGCGTTGTACTTAGTAGCACAGATACGCAGTATTTT. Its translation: CSVVLSSTDTQYF.

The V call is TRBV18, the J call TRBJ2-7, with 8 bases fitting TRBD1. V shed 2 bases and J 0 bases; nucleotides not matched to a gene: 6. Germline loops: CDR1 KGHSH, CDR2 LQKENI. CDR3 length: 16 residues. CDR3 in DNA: TGTGCCAGCTCACCAGCCGCCACAGGGGGCTCCTACGAGCAGTACTTC. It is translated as CASSPAATGGSYEQYF.

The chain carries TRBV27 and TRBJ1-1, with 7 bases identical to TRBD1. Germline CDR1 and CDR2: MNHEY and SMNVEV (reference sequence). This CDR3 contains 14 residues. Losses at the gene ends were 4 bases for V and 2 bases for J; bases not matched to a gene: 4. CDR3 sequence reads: CASSSTGVNTEAFF. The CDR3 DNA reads TGTGCCAGCAGTTCAACAGGGGTAAACACTGAAGCTTTCTTT.

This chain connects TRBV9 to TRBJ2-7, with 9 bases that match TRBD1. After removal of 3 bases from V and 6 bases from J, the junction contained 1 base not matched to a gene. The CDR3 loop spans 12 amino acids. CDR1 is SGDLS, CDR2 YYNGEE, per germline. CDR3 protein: CASSGQGGEQYF. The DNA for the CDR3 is TGTGCCAGCAGCGGACAGGGGGGCGAGCAGTACTTC.

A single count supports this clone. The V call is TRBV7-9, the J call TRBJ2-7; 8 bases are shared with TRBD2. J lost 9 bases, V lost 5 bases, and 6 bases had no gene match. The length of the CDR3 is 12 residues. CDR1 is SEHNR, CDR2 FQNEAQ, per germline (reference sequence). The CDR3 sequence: CASSHPGGVQYF. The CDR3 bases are TGTGCCAGCAGCCACCCCGGGGGGGTGCAGTACTTC.

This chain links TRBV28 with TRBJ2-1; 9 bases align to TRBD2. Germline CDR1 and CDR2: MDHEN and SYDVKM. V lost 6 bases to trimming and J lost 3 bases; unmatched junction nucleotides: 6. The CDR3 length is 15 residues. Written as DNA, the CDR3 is TGTGCCAGCAGAAGTAGCGGGAGAGACTACAATGAGCAGTTCTTC. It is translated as CASRSSGRDYNEQFF.

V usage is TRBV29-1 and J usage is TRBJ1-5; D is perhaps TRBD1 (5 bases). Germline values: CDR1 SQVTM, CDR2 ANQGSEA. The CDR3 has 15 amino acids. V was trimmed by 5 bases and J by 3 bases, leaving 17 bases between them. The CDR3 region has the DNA TGCAGCGTTTCATGGGGAGGGGCTATCAATCAGCCCCAGCATTTT. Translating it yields CSVSWGGAINQPQHF. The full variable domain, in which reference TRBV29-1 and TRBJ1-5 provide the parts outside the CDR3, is SAVISQKPSRDICQRGTSLTIQCQVDSQVTMMFWYRQQPGQSLTLIATANQGSEATYESGFVIDKFPISRPNLTFSTLTVSNMSPEDSSIYLCSVSWGGAINQPQHFGDGTRLSIL.

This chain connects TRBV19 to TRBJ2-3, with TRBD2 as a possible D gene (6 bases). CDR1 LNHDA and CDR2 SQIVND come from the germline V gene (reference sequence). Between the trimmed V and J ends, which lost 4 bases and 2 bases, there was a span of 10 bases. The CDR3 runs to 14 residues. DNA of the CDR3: TGTGCCAGTAGTAGCGCGGGAAACACAGATACGCAGTATTTT. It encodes CASSSAGNTDTQYF.

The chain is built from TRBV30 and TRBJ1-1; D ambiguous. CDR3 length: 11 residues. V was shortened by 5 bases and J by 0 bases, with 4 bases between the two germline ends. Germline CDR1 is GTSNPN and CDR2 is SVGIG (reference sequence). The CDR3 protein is CAWALNTEAFF. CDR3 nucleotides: TGTGCCTGGGCTTTGAACACTGAAGCTTTCTTT.